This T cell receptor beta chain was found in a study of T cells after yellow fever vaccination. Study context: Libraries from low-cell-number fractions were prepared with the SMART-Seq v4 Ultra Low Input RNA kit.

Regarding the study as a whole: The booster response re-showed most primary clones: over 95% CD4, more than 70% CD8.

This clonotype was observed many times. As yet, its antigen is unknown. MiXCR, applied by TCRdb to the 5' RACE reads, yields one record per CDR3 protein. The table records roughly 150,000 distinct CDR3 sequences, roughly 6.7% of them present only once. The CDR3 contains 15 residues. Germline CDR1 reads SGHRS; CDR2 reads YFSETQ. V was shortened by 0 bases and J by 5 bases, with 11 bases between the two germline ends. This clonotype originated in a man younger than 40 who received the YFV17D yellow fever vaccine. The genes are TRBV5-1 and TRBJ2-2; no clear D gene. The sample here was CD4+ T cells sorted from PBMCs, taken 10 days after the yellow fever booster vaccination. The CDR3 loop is CASSLGADVTGELFF. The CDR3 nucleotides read TGCGCCAGCAGCTTGGGGGCTGATGTGACCGGGGAGCTGTTTTTT. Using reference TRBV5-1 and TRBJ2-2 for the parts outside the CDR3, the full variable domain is KAGVTQTPRYLIKTRGQQVTLSCSPISGHRSVSWYQQTPGQGLQFLFEYFSETQRNKGNFPGRFSGRQFSNSRSEMNVSTLELGDSALYLCASSLGADVTGELFFGEGSRLTVL.